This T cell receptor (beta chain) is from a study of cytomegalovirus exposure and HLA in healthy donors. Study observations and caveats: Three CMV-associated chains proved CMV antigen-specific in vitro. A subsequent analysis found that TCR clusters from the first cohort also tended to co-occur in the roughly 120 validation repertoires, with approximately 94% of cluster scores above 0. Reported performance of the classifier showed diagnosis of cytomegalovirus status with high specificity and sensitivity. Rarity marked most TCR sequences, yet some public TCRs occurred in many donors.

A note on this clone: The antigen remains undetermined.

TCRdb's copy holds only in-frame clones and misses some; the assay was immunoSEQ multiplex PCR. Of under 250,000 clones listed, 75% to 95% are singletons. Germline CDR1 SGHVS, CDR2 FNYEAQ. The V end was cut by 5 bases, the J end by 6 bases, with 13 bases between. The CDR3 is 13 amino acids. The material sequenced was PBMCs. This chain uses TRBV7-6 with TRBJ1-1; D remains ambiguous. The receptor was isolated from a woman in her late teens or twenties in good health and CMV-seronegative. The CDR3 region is CASSHFEEAEAFF. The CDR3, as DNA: TGTGCCAGCAGCCATTTCGAGGAGGCTGAAGCTTTCTTT.